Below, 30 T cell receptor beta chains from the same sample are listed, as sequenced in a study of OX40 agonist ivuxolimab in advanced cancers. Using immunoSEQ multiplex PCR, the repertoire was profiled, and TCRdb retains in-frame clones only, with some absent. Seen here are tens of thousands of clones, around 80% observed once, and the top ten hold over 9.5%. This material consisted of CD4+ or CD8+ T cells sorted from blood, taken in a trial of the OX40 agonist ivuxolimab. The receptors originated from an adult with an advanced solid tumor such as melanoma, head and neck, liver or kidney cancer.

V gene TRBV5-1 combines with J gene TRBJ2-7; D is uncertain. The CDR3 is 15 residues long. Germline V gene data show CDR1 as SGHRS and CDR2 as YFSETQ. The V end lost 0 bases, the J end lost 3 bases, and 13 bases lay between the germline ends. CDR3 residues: CASSLARQTGYEQYF. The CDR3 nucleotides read TGCGCCAGCAGCTTGGCCCGGCAGACTGGCTACGAGCAGTACTTC.

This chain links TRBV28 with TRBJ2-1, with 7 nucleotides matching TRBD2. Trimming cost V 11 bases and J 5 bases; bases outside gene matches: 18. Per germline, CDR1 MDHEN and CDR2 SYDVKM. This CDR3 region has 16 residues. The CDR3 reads CAGSSPRASGNNEQFF. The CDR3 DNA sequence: TGTGCCGGATCGAGTCCGAGGGCTAGCGGAAACAATGAGCAGTTCTTC. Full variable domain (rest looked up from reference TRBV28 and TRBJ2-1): DVKVTQSSRYLVKRTGEKVFLECVQDMDHENMFWYRQDPGLGLRLIYFSYDVKMKEKGDIPEGYSVSREKKERFSLILESASTNQTSMYLCAGSSPRASGNNEQFFGPGTRLTVL.

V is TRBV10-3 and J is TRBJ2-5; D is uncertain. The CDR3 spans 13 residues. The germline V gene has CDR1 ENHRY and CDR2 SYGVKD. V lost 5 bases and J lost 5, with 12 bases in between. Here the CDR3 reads CAISFRSGETQYF. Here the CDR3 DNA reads TGTGCCATCAGTTTTCGGAGTGGGGAGACCCAGTACTTC.

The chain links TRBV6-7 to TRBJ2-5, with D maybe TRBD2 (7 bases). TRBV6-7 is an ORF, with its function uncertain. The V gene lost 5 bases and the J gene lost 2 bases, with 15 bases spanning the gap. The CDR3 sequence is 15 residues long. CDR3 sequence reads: CASSGHGGLQETQYF. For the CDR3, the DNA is TGTGCCAGCAGTGGACACGGGGGGCTACAAGAGACCCAGTACTTC.

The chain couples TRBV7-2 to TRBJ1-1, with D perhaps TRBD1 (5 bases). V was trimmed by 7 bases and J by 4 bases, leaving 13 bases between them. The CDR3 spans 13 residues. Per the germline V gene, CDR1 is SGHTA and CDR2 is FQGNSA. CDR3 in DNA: TGTGCCAGCACTCAAACGGGGGTCACTGAAGCTTTCTTT. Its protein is CASTQTGVTEAFF.

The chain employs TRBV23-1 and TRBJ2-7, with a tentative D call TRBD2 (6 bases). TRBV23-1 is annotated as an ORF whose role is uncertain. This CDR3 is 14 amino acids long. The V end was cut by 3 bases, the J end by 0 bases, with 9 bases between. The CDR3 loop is CASSHRDSSYEQYF. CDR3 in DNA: TGCGCCAGCAGTCACCGGGACTCCTCCTACGAGCAGTACTTC.

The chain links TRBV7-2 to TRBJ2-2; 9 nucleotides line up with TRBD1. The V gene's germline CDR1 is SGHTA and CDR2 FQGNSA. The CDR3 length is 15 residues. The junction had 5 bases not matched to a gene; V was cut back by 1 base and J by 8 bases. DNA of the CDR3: TGTGCCAGCAGCTTAGGCGGACAGGGGACGGGGGAGCTGTTTTTT. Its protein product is CASSLGGQGTGELFF.

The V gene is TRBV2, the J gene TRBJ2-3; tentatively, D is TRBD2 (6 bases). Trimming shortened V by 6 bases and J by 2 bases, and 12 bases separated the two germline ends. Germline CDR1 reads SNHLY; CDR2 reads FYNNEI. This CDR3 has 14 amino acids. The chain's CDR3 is CASRGGLTTDTQYF. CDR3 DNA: TGTGCCAGCAGGGGAGGACTAACCACAGATACGCAGTATTTT.

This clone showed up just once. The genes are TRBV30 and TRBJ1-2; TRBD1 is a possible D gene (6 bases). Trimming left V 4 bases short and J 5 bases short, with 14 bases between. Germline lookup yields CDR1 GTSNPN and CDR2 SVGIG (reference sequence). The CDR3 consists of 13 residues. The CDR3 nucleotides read TGTGCCTGGACAGGAGGGGGATGGTATGGCTACACCTTC. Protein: CAWTGGGWYGYTF.

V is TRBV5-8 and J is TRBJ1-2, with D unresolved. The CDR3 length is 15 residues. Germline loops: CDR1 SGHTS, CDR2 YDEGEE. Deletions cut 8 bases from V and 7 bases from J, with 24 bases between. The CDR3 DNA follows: TGTGCCAGTAGGTCCTCGGCTTGGACGTTGGGTGGCTACACCTTC. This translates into CASRSSAWTLGGYTF.

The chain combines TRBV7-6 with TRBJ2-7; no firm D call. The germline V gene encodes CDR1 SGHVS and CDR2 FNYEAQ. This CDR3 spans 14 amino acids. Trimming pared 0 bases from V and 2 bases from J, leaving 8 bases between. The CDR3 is CASSLAGHTYEQYF. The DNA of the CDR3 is TGTGCCAGCAGCTTAGCTGGGCACACCTACGAGCAGTACTTC. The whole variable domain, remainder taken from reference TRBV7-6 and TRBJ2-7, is GAGVSQSPRYKVTKRGQDVALRCDPISGHVSLYWYRQALGQGPEFLTYFNYEAQQDKSGLPNDRFSAERPEGSISTLTIQRTEQRDSAMYRCASSLAGHTYEQYFGPGTRLTVT.

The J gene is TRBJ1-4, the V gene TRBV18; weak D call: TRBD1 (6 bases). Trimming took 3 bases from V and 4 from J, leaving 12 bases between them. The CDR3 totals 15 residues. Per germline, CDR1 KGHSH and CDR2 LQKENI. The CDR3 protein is CASSPRTALNEKLFF. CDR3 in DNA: TGTGCCAGCTCACCTCGGACAGCCCTTAATGAAAAACTGTTTTTT.

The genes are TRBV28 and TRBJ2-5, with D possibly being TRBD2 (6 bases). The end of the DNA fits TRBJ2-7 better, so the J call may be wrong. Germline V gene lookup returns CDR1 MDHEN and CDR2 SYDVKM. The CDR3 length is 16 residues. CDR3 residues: CASSLETVTSSYEQYF. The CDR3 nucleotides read TGTGCCAGCAGCCTAGAGACTGTGACTAGCTCCTACGAGCAGTACTTC.

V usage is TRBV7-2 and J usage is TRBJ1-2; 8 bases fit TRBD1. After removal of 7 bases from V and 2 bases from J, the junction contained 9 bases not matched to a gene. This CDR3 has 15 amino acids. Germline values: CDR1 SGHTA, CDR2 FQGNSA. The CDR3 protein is CASTQRAGGNYGYTF. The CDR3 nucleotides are TGTGCCAGCACCCAACGGGCAGGGGGCAACTATGGCTACACCTTC.

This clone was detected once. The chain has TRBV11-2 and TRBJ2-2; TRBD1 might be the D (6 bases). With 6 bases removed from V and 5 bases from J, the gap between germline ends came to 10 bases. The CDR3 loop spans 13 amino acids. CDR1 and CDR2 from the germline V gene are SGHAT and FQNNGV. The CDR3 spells CASSPQGTGELFF. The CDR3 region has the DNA TGTGCCAGCAGTCCACAGGGAACCGGGGAGCTGTTTTTT.

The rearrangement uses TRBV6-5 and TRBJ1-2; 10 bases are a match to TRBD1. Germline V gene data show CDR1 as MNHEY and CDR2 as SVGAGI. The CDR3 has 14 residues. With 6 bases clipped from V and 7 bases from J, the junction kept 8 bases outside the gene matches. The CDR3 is CASRSGQGSFGYTF. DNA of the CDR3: TGTGCCAGCAGGTCGGGACAGGGGAGCTTTGGCTACACCTTC.

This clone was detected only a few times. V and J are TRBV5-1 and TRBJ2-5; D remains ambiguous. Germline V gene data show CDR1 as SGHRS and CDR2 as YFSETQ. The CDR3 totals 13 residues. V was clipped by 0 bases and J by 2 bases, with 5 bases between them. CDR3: CASSLDTQETQYF. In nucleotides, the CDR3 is TGCGCCAGCAGCTTGGACACACAAGAGACCCAGTACTTC.

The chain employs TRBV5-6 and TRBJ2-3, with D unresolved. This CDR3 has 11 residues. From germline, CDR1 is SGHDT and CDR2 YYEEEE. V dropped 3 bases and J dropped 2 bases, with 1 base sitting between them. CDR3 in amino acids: CASSYTDTQYF. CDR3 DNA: TGTGCCAGCAGCTACACAGATACGCAGTATTTT.

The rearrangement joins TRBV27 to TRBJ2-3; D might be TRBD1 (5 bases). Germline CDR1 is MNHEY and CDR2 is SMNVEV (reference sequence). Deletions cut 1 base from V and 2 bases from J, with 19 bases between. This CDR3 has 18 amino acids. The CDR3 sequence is CASSLYDRFSSNTDTQYF. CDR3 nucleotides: TGTGCCAGCAGTTTATATGACAGATTTTCTTCGAACACAGATACGCAGTATTTT.

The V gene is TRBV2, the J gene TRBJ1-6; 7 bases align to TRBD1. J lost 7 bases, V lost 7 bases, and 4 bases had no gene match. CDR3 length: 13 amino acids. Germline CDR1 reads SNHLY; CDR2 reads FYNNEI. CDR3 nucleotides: TGTGCCAGCATTCTGGACAGGAATTCACCCCTCCACTTT. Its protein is CASILDRNSPLHF.

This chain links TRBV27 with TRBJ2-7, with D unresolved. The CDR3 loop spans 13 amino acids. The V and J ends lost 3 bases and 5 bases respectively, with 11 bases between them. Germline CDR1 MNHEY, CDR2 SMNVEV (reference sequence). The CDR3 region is CASSFTWTDEQYF. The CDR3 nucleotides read TGTGCCAGCAGTTTTACCTGGACCGACGAGCAGTACTTC.

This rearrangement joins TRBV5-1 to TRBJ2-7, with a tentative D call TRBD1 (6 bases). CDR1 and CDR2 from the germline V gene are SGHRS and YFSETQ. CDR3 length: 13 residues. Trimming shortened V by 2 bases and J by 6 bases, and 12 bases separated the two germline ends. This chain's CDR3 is CASSLGGIGEQYF. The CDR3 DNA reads TGCGCCAGCAGCTTAGGGGGAATTGGCGAGCAGTACTTC. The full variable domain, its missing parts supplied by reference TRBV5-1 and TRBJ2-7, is KAGVTQTPRYLIKTRGQQVTLSCSPISGHRSVSWYQQTPGQGLQFLFEYFSETQRNKGNFPGRFSGRQFSNSRSEMNVSTLELGDSALYLCASSLGGIGEQYFGPGTRLTVT.

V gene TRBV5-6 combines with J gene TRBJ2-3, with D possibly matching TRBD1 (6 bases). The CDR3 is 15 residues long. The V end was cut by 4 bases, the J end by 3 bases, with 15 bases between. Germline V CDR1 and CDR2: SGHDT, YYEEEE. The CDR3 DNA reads TGTGCCAGCAGCAGGTGGCAGGGGTGGACAGATACGCAGTATTTT. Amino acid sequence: CASSRWQGWTDTQYF.

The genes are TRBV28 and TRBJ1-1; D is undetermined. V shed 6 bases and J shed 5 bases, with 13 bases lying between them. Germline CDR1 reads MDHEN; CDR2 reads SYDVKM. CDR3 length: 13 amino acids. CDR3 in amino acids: CASRKDLGTEAFF. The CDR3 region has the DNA TGTGCCAGCAGAAAGGACTTGGGGACTGAAGCTTTCTTT.

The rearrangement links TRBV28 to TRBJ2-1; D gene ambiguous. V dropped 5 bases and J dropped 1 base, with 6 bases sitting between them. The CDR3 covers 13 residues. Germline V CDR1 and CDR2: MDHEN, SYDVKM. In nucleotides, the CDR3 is TGTGCCAGCAGTCCTATTTCCTACAATGAGCAGTTCTTC. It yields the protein CASSPISYNEQFF.

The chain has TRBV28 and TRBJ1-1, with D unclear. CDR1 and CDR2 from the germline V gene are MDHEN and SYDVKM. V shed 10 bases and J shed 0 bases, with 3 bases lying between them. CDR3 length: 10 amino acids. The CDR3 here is CATVNTEAFF. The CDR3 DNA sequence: TGTGCCACCGTGAACACTGAAGCTTTCTTT. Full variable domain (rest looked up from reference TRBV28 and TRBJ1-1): DVKVTQSSRYLVKRTGEKVFLECVQDMDHENMFWYRQDPGLGLRLIYFSYDVKMKEKGDIPEGYSVSREKKERFSLILESASTNQTSMYLCATVNTEAFFGQGTRLTVV.

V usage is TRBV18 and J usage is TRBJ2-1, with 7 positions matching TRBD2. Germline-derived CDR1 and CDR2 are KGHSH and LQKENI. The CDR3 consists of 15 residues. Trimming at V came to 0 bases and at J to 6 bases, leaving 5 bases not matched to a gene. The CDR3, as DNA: TGTGCCAGCTCACCACCGGTGAGACTAGCCAATGAGCAGTTCTTC. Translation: CASSPPVRLANEQFF.

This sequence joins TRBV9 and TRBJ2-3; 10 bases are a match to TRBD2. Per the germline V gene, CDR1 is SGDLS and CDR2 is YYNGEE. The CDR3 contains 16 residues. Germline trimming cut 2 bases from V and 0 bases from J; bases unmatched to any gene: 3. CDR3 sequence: CASSVGTSASTDTQYF. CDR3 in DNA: TGTGCCAGCAGCGTCGGGACTAGCGCAAGCACAGATACGCAGTATTTT.

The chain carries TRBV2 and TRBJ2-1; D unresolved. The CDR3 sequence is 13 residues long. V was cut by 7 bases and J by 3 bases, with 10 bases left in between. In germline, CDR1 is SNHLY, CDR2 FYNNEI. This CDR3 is CASTSPLYNEQFF. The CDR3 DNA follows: TGTGCCAGCACCTCCCCCCTCTACAATGAGCAGTTCTTC.

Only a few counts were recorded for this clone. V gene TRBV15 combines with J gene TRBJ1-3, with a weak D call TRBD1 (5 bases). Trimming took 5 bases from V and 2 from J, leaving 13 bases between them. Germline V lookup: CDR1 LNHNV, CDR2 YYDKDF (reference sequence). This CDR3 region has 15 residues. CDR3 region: CATSYQGTAGNTIYF. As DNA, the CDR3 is TGTGCCACCAGCTACCAAGGGACGGCTGGAAACACCATATATTTT.